The 32 T cell receptor beta chains given below trace back to one sample, sequenced in a study of T cell changes during pregnancy in multiple sclerosis. Produced via immunoSEQ multiplex PCR; TCRdb's table is partial and in-frame only. The table records roughly 50,000 clones, 75% to 90% of them present only once. The specimen comprised CD8+ T cells from peripheral blood mononuclear cells, sampled in the second trimester of pregnancy. Source of these receptors: a female donor with multiple sclerosis, enrolled in a pregnancy study.

The chain employs TRBV6-5 and TRBJ2-7, with 10 bases lining up with TRBD2. J lost 2 bases, V lost 0 bases, and 4 bases had no gene match. Germline values: CDR1 MNHEY, CDR2 SVGAGI. The CDR3 consists of 16 residues. The CDR3 loop reads CASSYSPSGGPYEQYF. The CDR3 DNA reads TGTGCCAGCAGTTACTCCCCTAGCGGGGGCCCCTACGAGCAGTACTTC.

The chain uses TRBV9 and TRBJ2-1; TRBD2 matches 9 bases. CDR1 and CDR2 (germline): SGDLS, YYNGEE. The V gene end was trimmed by 4 bases and the J gene end by 7 bases; junction bases not matched to a gene: 15. This CDR3 has 17 residues. Written as DNA, the CDR3 is TGTGCCAGCAGCCACTCCCCGACTAGCGGCGAGTATAATGAGCAGTTCTTC. Amino acids: CASSHSPTSGEYNEQFF.

V is TRBV7-3 and J is TRBJ2-3, with 9 bases matching TRBD2. The CDR3 loop spans 15 amino acids. Unmatched junction bases numbered 5, after V lost 5 bases and J lost 2 bases. The germline V gene has CDR1 SGHTA and CDR2 FQGTGA. For the CDR3, the DNA is TGTGCCAGCAGCCTTAGCGGGAGTCTCACAGATACGCAGTATTTT. Amino acid sequence: CASSLSGSLTDTQYF.

The CDR3 loop reads CASRATGQGGPNYGYTF. CDR3 bases: TGTGCCAGCAGGGCAACGGGACAGGGAGGGCCTAACTATGGCTACACCTTC. The J gene is TRBJ1-2, the V gene TRBV9, with 9 bases aligning to TRBD1. The CDR3 has 17 residues. Germline trimming cut 5 bases from V and 0 bases from J; bases unmatched to any gene: 11. Looked up from germline, CDR1 is SGDLS and CDR2 is YYNGEE.

This chain links TRBV7-6 with TRBJ1-1; unclear D gene. The CDR3 has 17 amino acids. V lost 5 bases, J lost 1 base, and 20 bases lay in between. The germline V gene encodes CDR1 SGHVS and CDR2 FNYEAQ. This CDR3 is CASSRRSSEVTNTEAFF. The CDR3 nucleotides are TGTGCCAGCAGCCGCCGGAGTTCGGAGGTTACGAACACTGAAGCTTTCTTT.

The chain joins TRBV27 to TRBJ1-5; no clear D gene. The ends were cut back, 7 bases at V and 7 bases at J, with 11 bases in the middle. The CDR3 is made up of 12 amino acids. Germline V gene sequence: CDR1 MNHEY, CDR2 SMNVEV (reference sequence). The CDR3 coding sequence is TGTGCCAGCACGACATCAGGCCAGCCCCAGCATTTT. This translates into CASTTSGQPQHF.

The V call is TRBV15, the J call TRBJ2-4; no clear D gene. With 0 bases removed from V and 4 bases from J, the gap between germline ends came to 13 bases. The CDR3 is made up of 16 amino acids. From germline, CDR1 is LNHNV and CDR2 YYDKDF (reference sequence). CDR3 sequence reads: CATSRDRGETKNIQYF. CDR3 sequence (DNA): TGTGCCACCAGCAGAGATCGCGGTGAGACTAAAAACATTCAGTACTTC. Filled out from reference TRBV15 and TRBJ2-4, the complete variable domain reads DAMVIQNPRYQVTQFGKPVTLSCSQTLNHNVMYWYQQKSSQAPKLLFHYYDKDFNNEADTPDNFQSRRPNTSFCFLDIRSPGLGDTAMYLCATSRDRGETKNIQYFGAGTRLSVL.

V usage is TRBV5-4 and J usage is TRBJ1-2, with 9 bases identical to TRBD1. The CDR3 spans 13 residues. Germline V gives CDR1 SGHNT, CDR2 YYREEE (reference sequence). Losses at the gene ends were 4 bases for V and 5 bases for J; bases not matched to a gene: 3. The CDR3 protein is CASSPDRGYGYTF. As DNA, the CDR3 is TGTGCCAGCAGCCCTGACAGGGGGTATGGCTACACCTTC.

This clone occurred once. The rearrangement joins TRBV6-1 to TRBJ1-1; D is unclear. V shed 1 base and J shed 5 bases, with 20 bases lying between them. The CDR3 is 17 amino acids. Germline V gene data show CDR1 as MNHNS and CDR2 as SASEGT. The CDR3 DNA follows: TGTGCCAGCAGTGAAGGACACCCTACGGATTTAACGACTGAAGCTTTCTTT. This translates into CASSEGHPTDLTTEAFF.

Only one count was recorded for this clone. The chain has TRBV15 and TRBJ1-4; 8 bases line up with TRBD1. The CDR3 spans 15 residues. The ends lost 3 bases at V and 7 bases at J; junction bases unmatched: 7. Germline lookup yields CDR1 LNHNV and CDR2 YYDKDF (reference sequence). The CDR3 nucleotides read TGTGCCACCAGCAGTCAGACAGGGGCGACTGAAAAACTGTTTTTT. This encodes CATSSQTGATEKLFF.

The chain combines TRBV6-5 with TRBJ2-1; D is undetermined. The CDR3 is 15 residues long. V lost 7 bases and J 5 bases, leaving 18 bases between the germline ends. Looked up from germline, CDR1 is MNHEY and CDR2 is SVGAGI. CDR3 bases: TGTGCCAGCATGCCCGCGATCGAATTGCACAATGAGCAGTTCTTC. It encodes CASMPAIELHNEQFF.

The chain joins TRBV12-5 to TRBJ1-2; D perhaps matches TRBD1 (6 bases). Germline CDR1 is LGHNT and CDR2 is FRNRAP. Trimming pared 5 bases from V and 5 bases from J, leaving 18 bases between. The CDR3 loop spans 15 amino acids. CDR3 in DNA: TGTGCTAGTGGTATACAGGGATTTGGGGAGTATGGCTACACCTTC. It is translated as CASGIQGFGEYGYTF. The whole variable domain, filled in from reference TRBV12-5 and TRBJ1-2, reads DARVTQTPRHKVTEMGQEVTMRCQPILGHNTVFWYRQTMMQGLELLAYFRNRAPLDDSGMPKDRFSAEMPDATLATLKIQPSEPRDSAVYFCASGIQGFGEYGYTFGSGTRLTVV.

CDR3 loop: CASSYSPSGFSNGYTF. CDR3 DNA: TGTGCCAGCAGTTACTCCCCATCGGGTTTCTCTAATGGCTACACCTTC. The V gene is TRBV6-5, the J gene TRBJ1-2, with unresolved D. The CDR3 contains 16 residues. Trimming took off 0 bases at V and 6 bases at J, with 17 bases between the two ends. Germline V gene data show CDR1 as MNHEY and CDR2 as SVGAGI.

V gene TRBV6-1 combines with J gene TRBJ1-1, with D perhaps TRBD1 (5 bases). Trimming took off 6 bases at V and 0 bases at J, with 8 bases between the two ends. Germline V gene sequence: CDR1 MNHNS, CDR2 SASEGT. This CDR3 has 13 residues. In nucleotides, the CDR3 is TGTGCCAGCAGCACAGGCATGAACACTGAAGCTTTCTTT. Translated, it gives CASSTGMNTEAFF.

The chain carries TRBV2 and TRBJ1-4, with 7 positions matching TRBD1. J was trimmed by 2 bases and V by 8 bases; bases with no gene match: 8. Germline V gives CDR1 SNHLY, CDR2 FYNNEI. The CDR3 loop spans 15 amino acids. CDR3 loop: CASWDSTLTNEKLFF. CDR3 DNA sequence: TGTGCCAGCTGGGACAGCACTCTGACTAATGAAAAACTGTTTTTT.

V and J are TRBV7-9 and TRBJ1-6; D is possibly TRBD1 (6 bases). Trimming shortened V by 6 bases and J by 12 bases, and 12 bases separated the two germline ends. Germline CDR1 reads SEHNR; CDR2 reads FQNEAQ (reference sequence). The CDR3 is made up of 12 amino acids. CDR3 in amino acids: CASRSDRLPLHF. The CDR3 nucleotides are TGTGCCAGCAGGTCGGACAGATTACCCCTCCACTTT.

This rearrangement joins TRBV7-3 to TRBJ2-6; 7 positions agree with TRBD2. CDR1 and CDR2 from the germline V gene are SGHTA and FQGTGA. The trim removed 0 bases at V and 0 bases at J, leaving 8 bases unmatched. The length of the CDR3 is 19 residues. CDR3 DNA: TGTGCCAGCAGCTTAACTGGCGGGGGAGTACTCTCTGGGGCCAACGTCCTGACTTTC. It encodes CASSLTGGGVLSGANVLTF.

The V and J genes are TRBV7-8 and TRBJ1-5, with a possible D match to TRBD1 (6 bases). V was clipped by 5 bases and J by 2 bases, with 10 bases between them. From germline, CDR1 is SGHVS and CDR2 FQNEAQ. CDR3 length: 14 amino acids. The CDR3 sequence is CASSRRQGNQPQHF. CDR3 bases: TGTGCCAGCAGCCGCAGACAGGGCAATCAGCCCCAGCATTTT.

V usage is TRBV7-8 and J usage is TRBJ2-1; the match to TRBD1 covers 9 bases. Losses at the gene ends were 5 bases for V and 10 bases for J; bases not matched to a gene: 6. There are 13 residues in the CDR3. From germline, CDR1 is SGHVS and CDR2 FQNEAQ. The CDR3 DNA reads TGTGCCAGCAGCAGAACAGGGGGCGGGGAGCAGTTCTTC. Its protein is CASSRTGGGEQFF.

V usage is TRBV27 and J usage is TRBJ2-1; D uncertain. V lost 0 bases and J lost 4, with 10 bases in between. CDR3 size: 15 residues. Germline V gene sequence: CDR1 MNHEY, CDR2 SMNVEV (reference sequence). The CDR3 nucleotides are TGTGCCAGCAGTTTATCCCCCCGCGTTTACAATGAGCAGTTCTTC. It codes for CASSLSPRVYNEQFF.

The sample holds one count of this clone. The gene calls are TRBV10-3 and TRBJ2-5; TRBD2 agrees at 7 bases. The CDR3 consists of 15 residues. Germline CDR1 ENHRY, CDR2 SYGVKD. Germline trimming cut 3 bases from V and 3 bases from J; bases unmatched to any gene: 7. This CDR3 is CAISDRSSGKETQYF. As DNA, the CDR3 is TGTGCCATCAGTGACCGGTCTAGCGGAAAAGAGACCCAGTACTTC.

The genes are TRBV21-1 and TRBJ2-7; the D call of TRBD1 is as the table states it, not checked on the DNA. TRBV21-1 is classified as a pseudogene. The CDR3 runs to 16 residues. The CDR3 is CASSTVPGQGAYEQYF. The DNA for the CDR3 is TGTGCCAGCAGCACGGTCCCGGGACAGGGGGCCTACGAGCAGTACTTC.

This clone is a singleton in its sample. This chain uses TRBV7-8 with TRBJ1-2; no clear D gene. The length of the CDR3 is 15 residues. Germline V lookup: CDR1 SGHVS, CDR2 FQNEAQ. Trimming removed 2 bases at V and 1 base at J, with 11 bases between. The CDR3 DNA reads TGTGCCAGCAGCTTATATCAGGTGGTTAACTATGGCTACACCTTC. Its protein product is CASSLYQVVNYGYTF.

The chain recombines TRBV4-1 with TRBJ1-2; D might be TRBD1 (6 bases). Germline V gene data show CDR1 as MGHRA and CDR2 as YSYEKL. The CDR3 covers 15 residues. V gave up 2 bases and J gave up 8 bases, with 18 bases separating them. In DNA, the CDR3 is TGCGCCAGCAGCCAACTCAACAGGGTGTTAAGGGGCTACACCTTC. Residues: CASSQLNRVLRGYTF.

In this sample, this clone turned up once. The V and J genes are TRBV5-6 and TRBJ2-3; D is possibly TRBD1 (6 bases). The germline V gene has CDR1 SGHDT and CDR2 YYEEEE. The V end was cut by 4 bases, the J end by 11 bases, with 14 bases between. This CDR3 contains 12 residues. In nucleotides, the CDR3 is TGTGCCAGCAGCCCTACAGGGTCTGGGCAGTATTTT. Its translation: CASSPTGSGQYF.

The chain combines TRBV7-9 with TRBJ2-7, with TRBD1 as a possible D gene (5 bases). Between the trimmed V and J ends, which lost 1 base and 6 bases, there was a span of 19 bases. CDR1 is SEHNR, CDR2 FQNEAQ, per germline (reference sequence). This CDR3 spans 16 amino acids. CDR3 sequence: CASSLGPGRSVGEQYF. The CDR3 DNA reads TGTGCCAGCAGCTTAGGTCCAGGGCGGTCAGTAGGCGAGCAGTACTTC. Looking up the rest from reference TRBV7-9 and TRBJ2-7 gives the full variable domain: DTGVSQNPRHKITKRGQNVTFRCDPISEHNRLYWYRQTLGQGPEFLTYFQNEAQLEKSRLLSDRFSAERPKGSFSTLEIQRTEQGDSAMYLCASSLGPGRSVGEQYFGPGTRLTVT.

The chain combines TRBV19 with TRBJ2-3; D possibly corresponds to TRBD2 (5 bases). Deletions cut 0 bases from V and 3 bases from J, with 13 bases between. Germline V lookup: CDR1 LNHDA, CDR2 SQIVND (reference sequence). The CDR3 runs to 16 residues. Written as DNA, the CDR3 is TGTGCCAGTAGTATAGATCCGGCGGGTGAGACAGATACGCAGTATTTT. Encoded protein: CASSIDPAGETDTQYF.

The rearrangement joins TRBV5-1 to TRBJ1-2; D is possibly TRBD1 (5 bases). Germline CDR1 and CDR2: SGHRS and YFSETQ. This CDR3 is 15 amino acids long. V was trimmed by 0 bases and J by 5 bases, leaving 14 bases between them. The CDR3 sequence: CASSLGLGTDYGYTF. The DNA of the CDR3 is TGCGCCAGCAGCTTGGGCCTCGGGACTGATTATGGCTACACCTTC.

The chain links TRBV29-1 to TRBJ1-2; D remains unclear. The germline V gene encodes CDR1 SQVTM and CDR2 ANQGSEA. The CDR3 is 15 amino acids. The V end lost 2 bases, the J end lost 8 bases, and 21 bases lay between the germline ends. The CDR3 DNA follows: TGCAGCGTTGAATTTGTGGATTTACCGGGAGAGGGCTACACCTTC. It codes for CSVEFVDLPGEGYTF.

This chain links TRBV6-5 with TRBJ1-1; no clear D. The V end lost 10 bases, the J end lost 8 bases, and 11 bases lay between the germline ends. Germline CDR1 and CDR2: MNHEY and SVGAGI. There are 10 residues in the CDR3. CDR3 in amino acids: CATREGEAFF. The CDR3 DNA sequence: TGTGCCACCCGGGAAGGGGAAGCTTTCTTT.

The J gene is TRBJ1-1, the V gene TRBV6-4; D is unresolved. The CDR3 is made up of 15 amino acids. Germline V gene lookup returns CDR1 MRHNA and CDR2 SNTAGT. The V end lost 0 bases, the J end lost 0 bases, and 8 bases lay between the germline ends. CDR3 bases: TGTGCCAGCAGTGACTCCACAGACATGAACACTGAAGCTTTCTTT. Its protein product is CASSDSTDMNTEAFF.

This chain joins TRBV18 and TRBJ1-4; D gene unclear. Trimming took 4 bases from V and 3 from J, leaving 6 bases between them. This CDR3 contains 13 residues. Germline CDR1 is KGHSH and CDR2 is LQKENI. The CDR3 DNA is TGTGCCAGCTCACTATCGTCTAATGAAAAACTGTTTTTT. Translation: CASSLSSNEKLFF.